This T cell receptor beta chain was documented in a study of shared clonotypes between healthy human individuals. At the level of the study: Each donor contributed plates that comprised three CD4 naive, three CD4 memory, two CD8 naive and one CD8 memory.

Concerning this clone: Its target is not known.

Profiled with immunoSEQ multiplex PCR; TCRdb holds only in-frame clones, not every one. The profile shows 300,000 or so clones, under 80% of them singletons. The V end lost 3 bases, the J end lost 10 bases, and 13 bases lay between the germline ends. The CDR3 is 13 amino acids. The V gene's germline CDR1 is SGDLS and CDR2 YYNGEE. Study-wide results and caveats: Depth of sequencing was expected to influence donor clonotype sharing.

The chain is built from TRBV9 and TRBJ1-4; tentative D call: TRBD1 (6 bases). The sequenced material came from memory CD4+ T cells sorted from blood. Specified subset: CD45RA-negative fraction. This receptor was identified in a man between 25 and 39 years old in good health. The CDR3 is CASSAPGDGKLFF. In nucleotides, the CDR3 is TGTGCCAGCAGCGCCCCAGGGGACGGAAAACTGTTTTTT.